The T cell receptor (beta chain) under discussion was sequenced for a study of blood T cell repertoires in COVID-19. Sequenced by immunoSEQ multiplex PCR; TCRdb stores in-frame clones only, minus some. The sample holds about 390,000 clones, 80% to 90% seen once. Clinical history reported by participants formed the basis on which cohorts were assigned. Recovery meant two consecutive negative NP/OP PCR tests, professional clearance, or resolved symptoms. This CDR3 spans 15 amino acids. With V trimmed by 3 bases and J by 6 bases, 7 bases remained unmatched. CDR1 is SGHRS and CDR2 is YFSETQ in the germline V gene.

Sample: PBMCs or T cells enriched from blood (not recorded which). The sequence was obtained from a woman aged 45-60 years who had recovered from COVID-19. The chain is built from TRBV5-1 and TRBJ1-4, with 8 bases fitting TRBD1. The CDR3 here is CASSSPGTGHEKLFF. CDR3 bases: TGCGCCAGCAGCTCGCCCGGGACAGGTCATGAAAAACTGTTTTTT. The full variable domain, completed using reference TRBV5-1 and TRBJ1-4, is KAGVTQTPRYLIKTRGQQVTLSCSPISGHRSVSWYQQTPGQGLQFLFEYFSETQRNKGNFPGRFSGRQFSNSRSEMNVSTLELGDSALYLCASSSPGTGHEKLFFGSGTQLSVL.